This paragraph reports one TCR beta chain. The antigen is not known. Scientists ran DNA taken from cultured CD4+ T cells through the Oncomine TCR Beta short-read assay for sequencing. TCRdb re-called the PCR reads with MiXCR, one entry per CDR3 protein. The sample holds over 9,500 distinct CDR3 sequences, 44% seen once. The data are from a study of vaccination and CD4 T cells after COVID-19. As for the study in general: Post-vaccination specimens were collected at a median of roughly 65 days following dose two (range 14 to 241). Control cultures were supplied with a CEFX pool, an HIV-1 Nef pool, or no peptide at all. Study-level points and caveats: A nonsignificant rise from roughly 22 to 38 was seen in the median number of SARS-CoV-2-reactive clonotypes. The authors studied relatively few convalescent patients and analyzed no early post-infection timepoints.

Stated treatment: approximately 9-day PBMC culture with coronavirus spike peptide pools or control peptides (ViraFEST assay). The V gene's germline CDR1 is DFQATT and CDR2 SNEGSKA (reference sequence). The length of the CDR3 is 12 residues. Trimming cost V 3 bases and J 4 bases, with 9 bases left between them. The rearrangement uses TRBV20-1 and TRBJ1-2, with a weak D call TRBD1 (5 bases). Sequencing used CD4+ T cells from blood, cultured in vitro. The source is a human donor who had recovered from COVID-19. The CDR3 region is CSASRDAYGYTF. The CDR3, as DNA: TGCAGTGCTAGCCGGGACGCCTATGGCTACACCTTC.